This TCR beta chain was sequenced in a study of tumor and adjacent non-tumor tissue in lung cancer. On the study more broadly: Aged roughly 30 to 85 years, patients included nine to ten men and 4 or 5 women with stage I to III disease.

Germline CDR1 and CDR2: ENHRY and SYGVKD. V shed 4 bases and J 7 bases; nucleotides not matched to a gene: 8. CDR3 size: 16 residues. Findings and caveats of the study: Tumor TCR diversity, when higher, was linked to shorter survival. Tumor repertoires had a smaller top 100 clone share than normal lung. Compared with tumor, normal lung showed significantly lower TCR diversity.

This sample's RNA came from whole unsorted tissue. Distant lung tissue was collected more than 3 cm away from the tumor edge. Turning to this clonotype: Antigen specificity is unknown.

The library came from three nested PCR rounds adapted from ARM-PCR protocols. TCRdb ran MiXCR on the multiplex PCR reads and lists one entry per CDR3 protein. The top ten hold just over 20% of the sample, which has 75,000 to 90,000 distinct CDR3 sequences, more than 75% seen once. The rearrangement joins TRBV10-3 to TRBJ2-2, with 11 bases fitting TRBD2. The receptor was isolated from a woman between 50 and 59 years old with non-small cell lung cancer. Material: distant non-tumor lung tissue. CDR3 in amino acids: CAISGPSGGNVGELFF. DNA for the CDR3: TGTGCCATCAGTGGTCCTAGCGGGGGGAACGTCGGGGAGCTGTTTTTT.